This paragraph covers one T cell receptor beta chain sequence. What it recognizes is unknown. Profiling relied on immunoSEQ multiplex PCR, and the TCRdb table lists in-frame clones only, not all of them. The data contain roughly 1.4 million clones, around 98.5% of them singletons. This entry comes from a study of shared clonotypes between healthy human individuals. Across the study: There were three CD4 naive, three CD4 memory, two CD8 naive and one CD8 memory plates per donor. Study-wide results and caveats: In contrast to clonotypes shared by all four donors, non-shared clonotypes had lower generation probabilities. Exclusively blood specimens were collected; tissue repertoires likely differ.

Looked up from germline, CDR1 is SGHRS and CDR2 is YFSETQ. The CDR3 runs to 17 residues. The germline V and J ends were trimmed by 4 bases and 1 base, with 21 bases remaining between them. Material: naive CD4+ T cells sorted from blood. Subset given: CD45RA+ positively selected. The rearrangement links TRBV5-1 to TRBJ2-7, with a weak D call TRBD2 (6 bases). The TCR originated in a man younger than 45 in good health. This CDR3 reads CASSQRQSGFSSYEQYF. CDR3 coding DNA: TGCGCCAGCAGCCAACGACAAAGCGGGTTTTCGTCCTACGAGCAGTACTTC.